Below, one T cell receptor (beta chain) is given with its context. What this receptor recognizes is not known. One base away there is no much larger clone; base qualities are not given. These data come from a study of cytomegalovirus exposure and HLA in healthy donors (dated by TCRdb to about 2017). Context from the whole study: According to an earlier analysis of 587 of the donors, roughly 180 million T cells yielded roughly 110 million unique TCR beta sequences and less than 300 Gb of sequence data. The study profiled the T cell repertoires of hundreds of subjects by immunosequencing and related them to cytomegalovirus serostatus. To decide whether each TCR beta V gene segment behaved as functional or pseudogenic, an earlier analysis of 587 of the donors relied on high-throughput TCR beta sequencing. All discovery cohort repertoires had been generated on a single sequencing platform. An early release covering roughly 600 HLA-typed donors comprised 250 to 350 gigabases of sequencing data and tens of millions of unique TCR sequences. Besides the first cohort of approximately 670 subjects, a separate validation cohort made up of 90 to 150 different subjects was used. To predict cytomegalovirus infection status, the study brought together high-throughput TCR immunosequencing, statistical association of individual TCRs with disease status, and machine learning. The genetic ancestry cluster associated with self-reported Caucasian donors included 81% of the approximately 430 genotyped donors. To study patterns of TCR occurrence, a later analysis re-analyzed previously published TCR beta repertoires from 500 to 850 donors and added high-resolution HLA genotyping. A later genetic analysis used genome-wide SNP genotypes for about three fifths of the 666 donors, treating that subset as a discovery cohort. The later analysis used no new phenotypic data to find candidate immune exposures, relying instead on TCR beta sequences and their occurrence across donors. The study aimed to test whether signatures of past pathogen exposure could be identified by cataloging public T cell receptors. Across some 400 genotyped donors of the cohort, an average of approximately 240,000 unique TCR beta nucleotide sequences per donor were sequenced, and roughly 20% of those sequences were non-productive. HLA typing included class I and class II loci at four-digit resolution. Donor age, sex, ethnicity and CMV serostatus were compiled together with the repertoire data. Because of strong linkage in the cohort, roughly five DR-DQ haplotypes were treated as single units for association and clustering. The number of typed donors differed by locus: roughly 629-640 for A, B, C, DRB1 and DQB1; 522 for DQA1; about 600 for DPA1; and 450 to 480 for DPB1.

Library creation used the immunoSEQ multiplex PCR assay. The multiplex PCR relied on a mix of 60 forward primers for TCR Vbeta segments and 13 reverse primers for TCR Jbeta segments. Amplification of the CDR3 region of rearranged TCR beta genes was performed with a multiplex PCR assay on genomic DNA. The amplified TCR beta libraries were sequenced on the Illumina HiSeq System as 87-base-pair reads. Per the original workflow: A later analysis tallied about 77 million unique TCR beta chains across the 660 or so repertoires, and about 10 million of those chains were shared by two or more donors. Raw reads were error-corrected and collapsed into unique sequences with a nearest-neighbor algorithm that merged closely related sequences to remove PCR and sequencing errors. CDR3 sequences were aligned to IMGT reference sequences to assign V, D and J gene segments. For a sequence to be retained, at least a six-nucleotide match to both a V gene segment and a J gene segment was required. Rearrangements were called productive when the CDR3 lacked stop codons and stayed in frame with V and J; all others were non-productive. Following IMGT convention, CDR3 was defined as the stretch from the second conserved V-encoded cysteine to the conserved J-encoded phenylalanine. In an earlier analysis of approximately 500 of the donors, sequences lacking an unambiguous match to a single V gene segment were excluded. In an earlier analysis of 450 to 700 of the donors, V segments were called functional above 56.7% productive rearrangements and were called segregating when the between-donor standard deviation exceeded 5%. A statistical classification framework was developed to diagnose cytomegalovirus status using the catalog of TCR beta chain sequences. In a later analysis, TCR nucleotide sequences were compared against IMGT/GENE-DB human TR gene sequences so that V and J genes could be assigned. A later analysis assigned CDR3 sequences and most-parsimonious VDJ recombination scenarios with the TCRdist pipeline. A later analysis defined each TCR beta chain by its CDR3 amino acid sequence plus V-gene family, and excluded reads lacking a unique V-gene family. A later analysis removed roughly 590 highly shared, low-generation-probability nucleotide sequences to deal with suspected cross-contamination and a sequencing artifact. A later analysis calculated a clonal expansion index for each public chain from normalized within-repertoire ranks of inferred template counts. Generation probabilities in a later analysis came from a VDJ recombination model fitted to out-of-frame rearrangements, and those results were checked against IGoR. In a later analysis, hypergeometric tests were used to score TCR-TCR, TCR-HLA and TCR-CMV co-occurrence, with a repertoire-size bias correction applied to TCR pairs. In a later analysis, false discovery rates were estimated by permuting HLA or CMV assignments 20 times. In a later analysis, co-occurring TCRs were grouped with DBSCAN, and TCRdist sequence similarity was added when clustering was performed within HLA-allele-positive subsets. Repertoires with fewer than 30,000 or more than 120,000 public chains, plus five repertoires with anomalous nucleotide sharing, were excluded from co-occurrence clustering. TCRdb's version of the immuneACCESS table is confined to in-frame rearrangements and falls short of the full clone set. An unresolved V gene accounts for under half of the shortfall where checked; the remainder is of unknown origin. That table furnishes V, J and clone size, whereas the DNA furnished D and trimming. The sample has about 190,000 clones on record, approximately 70% of them singletons. The ten top clones hold approximately 2% of the sample.

The investigation overall reported the following: Some IMGT-functional V segments, including TRBV6-2 and TRBV6-3, could not be distinguished by the 87-base-pair reads and were therefore excluded. In an earlier analysis of some 640 of the donors, most TCR beta V segments were observed in productive rearrangements about 87% or about 30% of the time, broadly matching IMGT annotations. A later analysis associated 16,951 TCR beta sequences with specific HLA alleles at a false discovery rate of 0.05. A few of the identified cytomegalovirus-associated TCR beta chains were confirmed in vitro to be specific for cytomegalovirus antigens. Fewer than 20 rarely observed V segments, including chromosome 9 orphons, were excluded from the earlier analysis of several hundred of the donors because counts were too low. In a later analysis, most CMV-associated TCR beta chains were found to appear HLA-restricted, with HLA associations seemingly driven largely by CMV exposure. It was suggested by the authors that the approach could potentially be generalized to other disease states and immunological phenotypes. An association between a missense DCLRE1C variant and V-gene and J-gene trimming of TCR beta chains was found in a later genetic analysis and replicated in an independent cohort. A later analysis reported that several top co-occurrence clusters appeared linked to parvovirus B19, influenza, CMV and Epstein-Barr virus. Correlated functional status among segregating V segments might be attributable to linkage disequilibrium, but an unknown experimental factor could not be ruled out. The study gave a list of 150 to 200 TCR beta chains associated with cytomegalovirus. Most TCR sequences were observed very rarely across donors, whereas some public TCRs were present in many individuals. Because HLA typing was unavailable for some donors at each locus, only the typed subset was used in association tests. According to a later genetic analysis, donors in an Asian-associated ancestry cluster had fewer N-insertions in productive TCRs than the roughly 660-donor mean. Assigning TCR associations to individual alleles was difficult when HLA alleles, especially DR and DQ, strongly co-occurred. Presence/absence analyses assumed roughly uniform sequencing depth across donors, an assumption that may not hold. In this cohort, only TCR beta chains were sequenced, and detectable features were limited by the absence of alpha or paired-chain data. A further reported finding was that TCR beta sequences accurately predicted the HLA-A and HLA-B alleles for most subjects in the first cohort. Compared with equally common non-associated chains, HLA-associated TCR beta chains in a later analysis were more clonally expanded and had lower generation probabilities. The only immune exposure information available for the cohort was CMV serostatus. A later analysis found that TCR association rates varied across HLA loci, with DRB1 alleles showing the most associated TCRs and HLA-C alleles the fewest. The sequencing pipeline was judged likely to have produced a cluster of highly shared sequence variants as a technical artifact. In both the original and validation cohorts, the classifier was reported to diagnose cytomegalovirus status with high specificity and sensitivity.

V drops 3 bases and J drops 4 bases, leaving 13 bases in between. Taken from cysteine to phenylalanine, the CDR3 has 14 residues. CDR3 DNA is the only sequence kept; it has 42 bases, read in frame from the first base. CDR1 SGDLS and CDR2 YYNGEE were looked up in the germline V gene. The cohort consisted of 650 to 850 healthy bone marrow donors. Cohort members were all nominally healthy when sampled, although unrecorded immune exposures were likely present. The donor tested CMV seronegative, placing the donor among the 352 seronegative members of the cohort. A peripheral blood sample was provided by each donor, and peripheral blood mononuclear cells were used for TCR beta sequencing. Genomic DNA extraction from the blood cell samples was performed with the Qiagen DNeasy Blood Extraction Kit.

Sequenced sample: PBMCs. The rearranged chain carries TRBV9 and TRBJ2-5; the D segment could be TRBD2, given 6 matching bases. The receptor was isolated from a woman younger than 45 in good health and CMV-seronegative. The DNA reads as follows: TGTGCCAGCAGCGCCCGACTAGTAGGAGAGACCCAGTACTTC. This codes for CASSARLVGETQYF.